One TCR beta chain is described in this entry. Its specificity is unknown. With the Oncomine TCR Beta short-read assay, DNA from cultured CD4+ T cells was sequenced. TCRdb re-derived calls from the PCR reads in MiXCR, one entry per CDR3 protein. The data hold under 8,000 distinct CDR3 sequences, with over 20% observed a single time. This entry belongs to a study of vaccination and CD4 T cells after COVID-19. Germline V gene data show CDR1 as SGHAT and CDR2 as FQNNGV. With V trimmed by 5 bases and J by 5 bases, 12 bases remained unmatched. CDR3 length: 17 amino acids. Treatment indicated: approximately nine-day PBMC culture with coronavirus spike peptide pools or control peptides (ViraFEST assay).

Sequenced material: CD4+ T cells from blood, cultured in vitro, taken after SARS-CoV-2 vaccination. The chain has TRBV11-2 and TRBJ2-1; TRBD2 matches at 10 bases. This sequence originates from a human donor who had recovered from COVID-19. CDR3 nucleotides: TGTGCCAGCAGCGGGGGGGCCATAGCGGGAGGAAACAATGAGCAGTTCTTC. Translation gives CASSGGAIAGGNNEQFF. Combining the CDR3 with reference TRBV11-2 and TRBJ2-1 gives the whole variable domain EAGVAQSPRYKIIEKRQSVAFWCNPISGHATLYWYQQILGQGPKLLIQFQNNGVVDDSQLPKDRFSAERLKGVDSTLKIQPAKLEDSAVYLCASSGGAIAGGNNEQFFGPGTRLTVL.